This T cell receptor beta chain was retrieved from a study of blood T cell repertoires in COVID-19. Only in-frame clones appear in the TCRdb table, and some are missing; sequencing was by immunoSEQ multiplex PCR. Here the sample spans under 450,000 clones, 75% to 90% being singletons. CDR3 length: 14 residues. Germline V gene data show CDR1 as SNHLY and CDR2 as FYNNEI. Trimming cost V 4 bases and J 5 bases, with 12 bases left between them. This rearrangement joins TRBV2 to TRBJ1-5; a weak D match, TRBD1 (6 bases). What was sequenced was peripheral blood. The TCR was taken from a woman aged 60-75 years with COVID-19, enrolled during active disease. This CDR3 reads CASSVQGEDQPQHF. CDR3 sequence (DNA): TGTGCCAGCAGTGTACAGGGCGAAGATCAGCCCCAGCATTTT.